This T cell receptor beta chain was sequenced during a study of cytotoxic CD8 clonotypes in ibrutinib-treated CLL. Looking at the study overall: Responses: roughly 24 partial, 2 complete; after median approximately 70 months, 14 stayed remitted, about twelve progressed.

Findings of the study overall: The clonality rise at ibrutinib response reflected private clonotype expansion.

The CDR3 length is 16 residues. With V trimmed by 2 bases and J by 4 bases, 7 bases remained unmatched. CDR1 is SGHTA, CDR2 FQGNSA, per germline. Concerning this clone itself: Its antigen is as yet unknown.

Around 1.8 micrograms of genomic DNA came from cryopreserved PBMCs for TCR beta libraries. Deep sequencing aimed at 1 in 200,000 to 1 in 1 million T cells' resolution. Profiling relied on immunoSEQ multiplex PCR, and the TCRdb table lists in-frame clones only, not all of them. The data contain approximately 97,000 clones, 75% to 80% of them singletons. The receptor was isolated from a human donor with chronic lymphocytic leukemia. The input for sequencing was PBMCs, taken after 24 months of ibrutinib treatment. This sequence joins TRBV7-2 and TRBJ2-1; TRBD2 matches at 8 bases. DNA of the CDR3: TGTGCCAGCAGCTTAAATAGCGGGATTATATACAATGAGCAGTTCTTC. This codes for CASSLNSGIIYNEQFF.